This is a list of T cell receptor beta chains from one sample in a study of CD8 T cells in ankylosing spondylitis. TCRdb reanalysed the 5' RACE reads using MiXCR and keeps one entry per CDR3 protein. This sample carries 200,000 to 250,000 distinct CDR3 sequences, roughly a tenth of them seen once, and the ten largest clones take approximately 20%. The source material was blood, either unsorted or a sorted T cell fraction (not recorded which). The receptors stem from a male donor with ankylosing spondylitis or in good health (not recorded which). Each CDR3 is given with its conserved first and last residue. D genes are given only for firm matches. Rows may omit the clone size; those that give it use once, few, many or a size class.

abundance: many
d_gene: TRBD1
v_gene: TRBV7-9
j_gene: TRBJ1-1
CDR3nt: TGTGCCAGCGGGCAGGCGACAGGGGAACCTGAAGCTTTCTTT
CDR3aa: CASGQATGEPEAFF

abundance: many
d_gene: -
v_gene: TRBV7-9
j_gene: TRBJ1-2
CDR3nt: TGTGCCAGCAGCTTAGTGGGGTCCGGGGGATCCTATGGCTACACCTTC
CDR3aa: CASSLVGSGGSYGYTF

abundance: -
d_gene: -
v_gene: TRBV9
j_gene: TRBJ1-5
CDR3nt: TGTGCCAGCAGCGGATCTGACAGCTTTGGTCAGCCCCAGCATTTT
CDR3aa: CASSGSDSFGQPQHF

abundance: -
d_gene: TRBD1
v_gene: TRBV18
j_gene: TRBJ1-3
CDR3nt: TGTGCCAGCTCACCACCTGGACAGGGGGCGGTTGGAAACACCATATATTTT
CDR3aa: CASSPPGQGAVGNTIYF

abundance: many
d_gene: TRBD1
v_gene: TRBV20-1
j_gene: TRBJ2-2
CDR3nt: TGCAGTGCTTCCGGACAGGGGGCTGTCACCGGGGAGCTGTTTTTT
CDR3aa: CSASGQGAVTGELFF

abundance: -
d_gene: -
v_gene: TRBV5-1
j_gene: TRBJ1-5
CDR3nt: TGCGCCAGCAGCTTGGGGGACGGATCGGGGCAGCCCCAGCATTTT
CDR3aa: CASSLGDGSGQPQHF

abundance: many
d_gene: TRBD2
v_gene: TRBV28
j_gene: TRBJ2-5
CDR3nt: TGTGCCAGCAGTTTAGCGGGGGGGCTTCAAGAGACCCAGTACTTC
CDR3aa: CASSLAGGLQETQYF

abundance: many
d_gene: -
v_gene: TRBV7-6
j_gene: TRBJ1-5
CDR3nt: TGTGCCAGCAGCTTAACGGCGAATAGCAATCAGCCCCAGCATTTT
CDR3aa: CASSLTANSNQPQHF

abundance: many
d_gene: TRBD2
v_gene: TRBV7-2
j_gene: TRBJ2-1
CDR3nt: TGTGCCAGCAGCCGGGGGGTGGGGCAGCCCAATGAGCAGTTCTTC
CDR3aa: CASSRGVGQPNEQFF

abundance: many
d_gene: -
v_gene: TRBV5-1
j_gene: TRBJ2-1
CDR3nt: TGCGCCAGCAGCTTGGCCCCCCAGGACGGTACGAATGAGCAGTTCTTC
CDR3aa: CASSLAPQDGTNEQFF

abundance: once
d_gene: -
v_gene: TRBV2
j_gene: TRBJ1-6
CDR3nt: TGTGCCAGCAGTGTGAGCAGTAGGTACAATTCACCCCTCCACTTT
CDR3aa: CASSVSSRYNSPLHF

abundance: many
d_gene: -
v_gene: TRBV25-1
j_gene: TRBJ1-1
CDR3nt: TGTGCCAGCAGACAGTTGAACACTGAAGCTTTCTTT
CDR3aa: CASRQLNTEAFF

abundance: many
d_gene: TRBD1
v_gene: TRBV5-1
j_gene: TRBJ2-2
CDR3nt: TGCGCCAGCAGGTTTCAGGGGGCGTCCGGGGAGCTGTTTTTT
CDR3aa: CASRFQGASGELFF

abundance: many
d_gene: TRBD2
v_gene: TRBV19
j_gene: TRBJ2-1
CDR3nt: TGTGCCAGTAGTCTGAGTAGCGGGGCCGATGAGCAGTTCTTC
CDR3aa: CASSLSSGADEQFF

abundance: few
d_gene: -
v_gene: TRBV18
j_gene: TRBJ2-3
CDR3nt: TGTGCCAGCTCCCCATGGGGGGCTCTGACAGATACGCAGTATTTT
CDR3aa: CASSPWGALTDTQYF

abundance: many
d_gene: -
v_gene: TRBV12-3/TRBV12-4
j_gene: TRBJ2-3
CDR3nt: TGTGCCAGCAGTTTAGCTCGGGGCCTCGGCTCCACAGATACGCAGTATTTT
CDR3aa: CASSLARGLGSTDTQYF

abundance: -
d_gene: -
v_gene: TRBV6-5
j_gene: TRBJ2-3
CDR3nt: TGTGCCAGCAGTACTATACTCAGAGATACGCAGTATTTT
CDR3aa: CASSTILRDTQYF

abundance: -
d_gene: -
v_gene: TRBV5-1
j_gene: TRBJ2-1
CDR3nt: TGCGCCAGCAGCTTCAGGACAGTAAAAGTCACCTACAATGAGCAGTTCTTC
CDR3aa: CASSFRTVKVTYNEQFF

abundance: many
d_gene: TRBD2
v_gene: TRBV20-1
j_gene: TRBJ2-3
CDR3nt: TGCAGTGCTAGATTTAGCGGGGCCACAGATACGCAGTATTTT
CDR3aa: CSARFSGATDTQYF

abundance: many
d_gene: -
v_gene: TRBV7-2
j_gene: TRBJ1-2
CDR3nt: TGTGCCAGCAGCTTAAAAGGGAGTGGCTATGGCTACACCTTC
CDR3aa: CASSLKGSGYGYTF

abundance: few
d_gene: TRBD1
v_gene: TRBV19
j_gene: TRBJ2-5
CDR3nt: TGTGCCAGCAGCGAAATTACAGGGGATCAAGAGACCCAGTACTTC
CDR3aa: CASSEITGDQETQYF

abundance: -
d_gene: TRBD1
v_gene: TRBV20-1
j_gene: TRBJ2-7
CDR3nt: TGCAGTGCCCCCCGGGACAGGAATGGAGGGTACGAGCAGTACTTC
CDR3aa: CSAPRDRNGGYEQYF

abundance: many
d_gene: -
v_gene: TRBV19
j_gene: TRBJ2-2
CDR3nt: TGTGCCAGTAGTATGCCCCCCCGGGGGCGAAACACCGGGGAGCTGTTTTTT
CDR3aa: CASSMPPRGRNTGELFF

abundance: once
d_gene: TRBD2
v_gene: TRBV20-1
j_gene: TRBJ2-3
CDR3nt: TGCAGTGCTAGCGGGGGGGCTTATTTCTCAAATACGCAGTATTTT
CDR3aa: CSASGGAYFSNTQYF

abundance: -
d_gene: -
v_gene: TRBV11-2
j_gene: TRBJ2-5
CDR3nt: TGTGCCAGCAGCTTAGCGGGGGGCGCGACCCAGTACTTC
CDR3aa: CASSLAGGATQYF

abundance: many
d_gene: -
v_gene: TRBV10-3
j_gene: TRBJ1-1
CDR3nt: TGTGCCATCAGTGAGACGGGCACTGAAGCTTTCTTT
CDR3aa: CAISETGTEAFF

abundance: -
d_gene: TRBD2
v_gene: TRBV7-2
j_gene: TRBJ2-7
CDR3nt: TGTGCCAGCAGCCCCCGTCGGGTAGCGGGGGCCTCCTACGAGCAGTACTTC
CDR3aa: CASSPRRVAGASYEQYF

abundance: -
d_gene: -
v_gene: TRBV15
j_gene: TRBJ2-1
CDR3nt: TGTGCCACCAGCAGAGCCCTAGCTACCTACAATGAGCAGTTCTTC
CDR3aa: CATSRALATYNEQFF

abundance: many
d_gene: -
v_gene: TRBV27
j_gene: TRBJ2-5
CDR3nt: TGTGCCAGCAGTTTAGAGGGCGCAGGTCGAGAGACCCAGTACTTC
CDR3aa: CASSLEGAGRETQYF

abundance: few
d_gene: -
v_gene: TRBV6-1
j_gene: TRBJ1-4
CDR3nt: TGTGCCAGCAGTGGTCCCGGGGCCGCAGGTGAAAAACTGTTTTTT
CDR3aa: CASSGPGAAGEKLFF

abundance: -
d_gene: -
v_gene: TRBV11-2
j_gene: TRBJ1-5
CDR3nt: TGTGCCAGCAGCCAGTCGGAAGGTCAGCCCCAGCATTTT
CDR3aa: CASSQSEGQPQHF

abundance: -
d_gene: -
v_gene: TRBV5-1
j_gene: TRBJ2-7
CDR3nt: TGCGCCAGCAGCGCCCTGCAGGGAGCAAACTACGAGCAGTACTTC
CDR3aa: CASSALQGANYEQYF

abundance: many
d_gene: -
v_gene: TRBV10-3
j_gene: TRBJ2-7
CDR3nt: TGTGCCATCAGTGCGACAGGGACTCTACGGGACTACGAGCAGTACTTC
CDR3aa: CAISATGTLRDYEQYF

abundance: few
d_gene: TRBD2
v_gene: TRBV12-3/TRBV12-4
j_gene: TRBJ2-5
CDR3nt: TGTGCCAGCAGTTTAGAAAACGGGGGGGACCAAGAGACCCAGTACTTC
CDR3aa: CASSLENGGDQETQYF

abundance: few
d_gene: -
v_gene: TRBV2
j_gene: TRBJ2-3
CDR3nt: TGTGCCAGCAGTGAAAACAGGGCTAGCACAGATACGCAGTATTTT
CDR3aa: CASSENRASTDTQYF

abundance: many
d_gene: TRBD1
v_gene: TRBV3-1
j_gene: TRBJ1-1
CDR3nt: TGTGCCAGCAGCCAGTATCCCGGGACAGGGGGAGCTTTCTTT
CDR3aa: CASSQYPGTGGAFF

abundance: few
d_gene: -
v_gene: TRBV20-1
j_gene: TRBJ2-1
CDR3nt: TGCAGTGTCGGGGGAGGGACAGTCAATGAGCAGTTCTTC
CDR3aa: CSVGGGTVNEQFF

abundance: few
d_gene: -
v_gene: TRBV7-9
j_gene: TRBJ2-2
CDR3nt: TGTGCCATTTCCCCAAGGGCCGGGGAGCTGTTTTTT
CDR3aa: CAISPRAGELFF

abundance: -
d_gene: -
v_gene: TRBV27
j_gene: TRBJ1-1
CDR3nt: TGTGCCAGCAGTCCCAACGACAGATACACTGAAGCTTTCTTT
CDR3aa: CASSPNDRYTEAFF

abundance: many
d_gene: -
v_gene: TRBV29-1
j_gene: TRBJ2-2
CDR3nt: TGCAGCGTCGCCGCTCGTCCGGGGGAGCTGTTTTTT
CDR3aa: CSVAARPGELFF